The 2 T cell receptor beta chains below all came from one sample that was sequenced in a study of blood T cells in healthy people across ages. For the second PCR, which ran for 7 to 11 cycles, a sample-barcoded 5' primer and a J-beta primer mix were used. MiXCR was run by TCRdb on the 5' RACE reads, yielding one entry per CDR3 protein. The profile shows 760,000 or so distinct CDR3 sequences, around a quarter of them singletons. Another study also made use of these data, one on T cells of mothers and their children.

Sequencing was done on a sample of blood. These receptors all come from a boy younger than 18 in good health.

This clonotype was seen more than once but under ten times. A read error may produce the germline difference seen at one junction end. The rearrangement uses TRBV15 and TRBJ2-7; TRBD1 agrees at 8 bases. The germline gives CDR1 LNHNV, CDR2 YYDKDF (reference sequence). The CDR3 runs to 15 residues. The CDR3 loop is CATSEGTGPVREQCF. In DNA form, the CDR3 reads TGTGCCACCAGCGAGGGGACAGGACCCGTGAGGGAGCAGTGCTTC. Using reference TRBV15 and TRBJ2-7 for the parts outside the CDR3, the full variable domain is DAMVIQNPRYQVTQFGKPVTLSCSQTLNHNVMYWYQQKSSQAPKLLFHYYDKDFNNEADTPDNFQSRRPNTSFCFLDIRSPGLGDTAMYLCATSEGTGPVREQCFGPGTRLTVT.

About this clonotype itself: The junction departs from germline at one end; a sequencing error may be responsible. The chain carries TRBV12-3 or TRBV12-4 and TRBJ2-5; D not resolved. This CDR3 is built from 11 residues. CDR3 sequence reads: CASSHQGTQYF. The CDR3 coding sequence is TGTGCCAGCAGTCACCAAGGGACCCAGTACTTC.